This TCR beta chain was recorded in a study of blood T cell repertoires in COVID-19. Study-level background: The origin of the acute and convalescent COVID-19 samples was the United States, Italy and Spain. T cells, B-cell-depleted T cells, or PBMCs supplied cDNA or gDNA.

This clone turned up a few times. One Seattle source followed patients from active infection through their disease course. Methods used by the authors: Quantification of nucleated cells was approximated via reference gene primer amplification. Using immunoSEQ multiplex PCR, the repertoire was profiled, and TCRdb retains in-frame clones only, with some absent. V and J calls and clone size are copied from that table; D and trimming were computed from the DNA. Of roughly 120,000 clones in the sample, roughly 74% were seen once. V shed 9 bases and J shed 6 bases, with 26 bases lying between them. This CDR3 is 16 amino acids long. CDR1 and CDR2 from the germline V gene are KGHDR and SFDVKD.

The chain carries TRBV24-1 and TRBJ2-7; D may be TRBD1 (5 bases). The material sequenced was peripheral blood. The source of this sequence is a man at least 80 years old with COVID-19, enrolled during active disease. CDR3 nucleotide sequence: TGTGCCACCCAGGCCCCCCCAGGGAAGTGCGCCGCCGAGCAGTACTTC. Translated, it gives CATQAPPGKCAAEQYF.